One T cell receptor (beta chain) is described in this entry. Method: immunoSEQ multiplex PCR; TCRdb's copy keeps in-frame clones and lacks some. The table shows 95,000 to 110,000 clones, with over 75% occurring only once. This record belongs to a study of blood T cell repertoires in COVID-19. The CDR3 sequence is 14 residues long. Germline V CDR1 and CDR2: KGHSH, LQKENI. V was clipped by 2 bases and J by 3 bases, with 10 bases between them. The chain uses TRBV18 and TRBJ1-2; D not certain. The source material was peripheral blood. The sequence came from a human donor in a cohort sampled during active or convalescent COVID-19. The CDR3 protein is CASSPVNTDYGYTF. The CDR3 coding sequence is TGTGCCAGCTCACCAGTTAATACGGACTATGGCTACACCTTC. Together with reference TRBV18 and TRBJ1-2, the CDR3 gives the full variable domain: NAGVMQNPRHLVRRRGQEARLRCSPMKGHSHVYWYRQLPEEGLKFMVYLQKENIIDESGMPKERFSAEFPKEGPSILRIQQVVRGDSAAYFCASSPVNTDYGYTFGSGTRLTVV.